Below are 22 T cell receptor beta chains sequenced from a single sample in a study of control samples from healthy donors and cancer patients (dated by TCRdb to 2020 to 2021). The library was prepared using the immunoSEQ multiplex PCR assay. TCRdb carries this immuneACCESS record with in-frame sequences only. Its versions omit some clonotypes, under half of them owing to an unresolved V gene in the studies checked, with the rest unexplained. A total of some 120,000 clones appear in this sample, 88% of them only once. About 2.5% of the sample is in the top ten clones. Sequenced input: blood. These receptors were obtained from a woman between 65 and 79 years old in good health.

To note about this clone: This CDR3 is also generated by other DNA sequences in the sample. This chain uses TRBV6-5 with TRBJ1-5, with D possibly being TRBD1 (5 bases). Between the trimmed V and J ends, which lost 0 bases and 4 bases, there was a span of 7 bases. CDR3 length equals 14 residues. Germline CDR1 is MNHEY and CDR2 is SVGAGI. The CDR3 DNA reads as TGTGCCAGCAGTTACTCGGGGGGAAATCAGCCCCAGCATTTT. As protein: CASSYSGGNQPQHF.

The chain has TRBV18 and TRBJ2-1; TRBD1 aligns across 12 bases. CDR3 size: 15 residues. Germline V gene lookup returns CDR1 KGHSH and CDR2 LQKENI. Trimming at V came to 0 bases and at J to 9 bases, leaving 3 bases not matched to a gene. CDR3 coding DNA: TGTGCCAGCTCACCACCTGGGACAGGGGGCAGTGAGCAGTTCTTC. This codes for CASSPPGTGGSEQFF.

The J gene is TRBJ1-3, the V gene TRBV3-1 (or the pseudogene TRBV3-2); TRBD1 matches at 9 bases. CDR3 length equals 17 residues. Looked up from germline, CDR1 is LGHDT and CDR2 is YNNKEL (reference sequence). The J segment lost 5 bases and the V segment lost 1 base, leaving 9 bases of the junction unmatched. CDR3 protein: CASSQVGGTGPRNTIYF. For the CDR3, the DNA is TGTGCCAGCAGCCAAGTTGGCGGGACAGGGCCAAGAAACACCATATATTTT.

The V gene is TRBV7-3, the J gene TRBJ1-2; a possible D gene is TRBD1 (5 bases). V dropped 4 bases and J dropped 8 bases, with 14 bases sitting between them. Looked up from germline, CDR1 is SGHTA and CDR2 is FQGTGA. This CDR3 region has 13 residues. The CDR3 nucleotides are TGTGCCAGCAGCTCCCAGGGAGGGAAGGGCTACACCTTC. Protein product: CASSSQGGKGYTF.

The rearrangement links TRBV5-1 to TRBJ2-2; D possibly corresponds to TRBD2 (5 bases). There are 15 residues in the CDR3. Germline loops: CDR1 SGHRS, CDR2 YFSETQ. V gave up 0 bases and J gave up 0 bases, with 6 bases separating them. In DNA, the CDR3 is TGCGCCAGCAGCTTGGGACTAACGAACACCGGGGAGCTGTTTTTT. It yields the protein CASSLGLTNTGELFF.

This sequence joins TRBV6-6 and TRBJ1-2, with a weak D call TRBD1 (5 bases). CDR3 length: 14 amino acids. Between the trimmed V and J ends, which lost 6 bases and 1 base, there was a span of 12 bases. Germline values: CDR1 MNHNY, CDR2 SVGAGI (reference sequence). The CDR3: CASSAPGGNYGYTF. The CDR3 region has the DNA TGTGCCAGCAGCGCCCCCGGGGGTAACTATGGCTACACCTTC.

The chain uses TRBV9 and TRBJ1-2, with a possible D match to TRBD1 (5 bases). The CDR3 contains 13 residues. CDR1 is SGDLS, CDR2 YYNGEE, per germline. V lost 3 bases, J lost 8 bases, and 14 bases lay in between. The CDR3 is CASSARDPVGYTF. Written as DNA, the CDR3 is TGTGCCAGCAGCGCCCGGGACCCCGTCGGCTACACCTTC. Variable domain in full (rest from reference TRBV9 and TRBJ1-2): DSGVTQTPKHLITATGQRVTLRCSPRSGDLSVYWYQQSLDQGLQFLIQYYNGEERAKGNILERFSAQQFPDLHSELNLSSLELGDSALYFCASSARDPVGYTFGSGTRLTVV.

The rearrangement joins TRBV6-2 or TRBV6-3 to TRBJ1-3; D unclear. Per the germline V gene, CDR1 is MNHEY and CDR2 is SVGEGT. The V end was cut by 6 bases, the J end by 0 bases, with 18 bases between. This CDR3 is built from 17 residues. The CDR3 reads CASSPLITANSGNTIYF. The DNA for the CDR3 is TGTGCCAGCAGCCCTCTGATCACCGCGAACTCTGGAAACACCATATATTTT.

V usage is TRBV3-1 (or the pseudogene TRBV3-2) and J usage is TRBJ2-7, with 7 bases fitting TRBD1. Unmatched junction bases numbered 5, after V lost 1 base and J lost 5 bases. The CDR3 has 14 residues. CDR1 LGHDT and CDR2 YNNKEL come from the germline V gene (reference sequence). DNA for the CDR3: TGTGCCAGCAGCCAAGTCCCAGGGGGAGACGAGCAGTACTTC. This codes for CASSQVPGGDEQYF.

V usage is TRBV7-8 and J usage is TRBJ1-1, with 8 bases matching TRBD1. Germline V gene data show CDR1 as SGHVS and CDR2 as FQNEAQ. V lost 3 bases to trimming and J lost 6 bases; unmatched junction nucleotides: 3. The CDR3 consists of 13 residues. The CDR3 DNA reads TGTGCCAGCAGCTTGGACAGGGTCCCTGAAGCTTTCTTT. Protein product: CASSLDRVPEAFF.

The chain combines TRBV28 with TRBJ2-7; no clear D gene. The germline V gene has CDR1 MDHEN and CDR2 SYDVKM. The CDR3 totals 11 residues. V was cut by 6 bases and J by 4 bases, with 7 bases left in between. The CDR3 DNA reads TGTGCCAGCAGCCAGAGATACGAGCAGTACTTC. It yields the protein CASSQRYEQYF.

The chain has TRBV10-2 and TRBJ1-1; possibly TRBD1 for D (5 bases). This CDR3 spans 14 amino acids. Germline values: CDR1 WSHSY, CDR2 SAAADI. V shed 7 bases and J shed 2 bases, with 14 bases lying between them. The CDR3 is CASIAPGDNTEAFF. The CDR3 bases are TGCGCCAGCATTGCACCGGGGGATAACACTGAAGCTTTCTTT.

The CDR3 reads CASSSRELGIDYGYTF. CDR3 bases: TGTGCCAGCAGCTCCCGGGAGCTTGGAATTGACTATGGCTACACCTTC. The chain carries TRBV21-1 and TRBJ1-2. TRBV21-1 is listed as a pseudogene. This CDR3 is 16 amino acids long.

J is TRBJ1-2 and V is TRBV19; TRBD1 is a possible D gene (5 bases). The V end lost 0 bases, the J end lost 6 bases, and 17 bases lay between the germline ends. In germline, CDR1 is LNHDA, CDR2 SQIVND (reference sequence). This CDR3 is 16 amino acids long. In DNA form, the CDR3 reads TGTGCCAGTAGTATAGACAGGGTTAGCGCCCTGAATGGCTACACCTTC. Translating gives CASSIDRVSALNGYTF.

The gene calls are TRBV7-2 and TRBJ2-5; D is ambiguous. This CDR3 spans 13 amino acids. Germline V CDR1 and CDR2: SGHTA, FQGNSA. Trimming removed 1 base at V and 10 bases at J, with 13 bases between. CDR3 in amino acids: CASSLEFSQDQYF. Written as DNA, the CDR3 is TGTGCCAGCAGCTTAGAGTTTAGCCAGGACCAGTACTTC.

This chain links TRBV11-2 with TRBJ2-7; TRBD1 agrees at 8 bases. With V trimmed by 1 base and J by 5 bases, 4 bases remained unmatched. This CDR3 has 14 residues. Per the germline V gene, CDR1 is SGHAT and CDR2 is FQNNGV. CDR3 sequence (DNA): TGTGCCAGCAGCTTAGGGACAGGGCCCAACGAGCAGTACTTC. It yields the protein CASSLGTGPNEQYF.

V usage is TRBV12-5 and J usage is TRBJ2-5, with 8 bases fitting TRBD1. CDR1 is LGHNT, CDR2 FRNRAP, per germline. Trimming removed 7 bases from V and 7 bases from J; junction bases left unmatched: 5. This CDR3 has 12 residues. CDR3 protein: CASADRGRTQYF. CDR3 sequence (DNA): TGTGCTAGTGCCGACAGGGGCAGGACCCAGTACTTC. The full variable domain, with the rest looked up from reference TRBV12-5 and TRBJ2-5, is DARVTQTPRHKVTEMGQEVTMRCQPILGHNTVFWYRQTMMQGLELLAYFRNRAPLDDSGMPKDRFSAEMPDATLATLKIQPSEPRDSAVYFCASADRGRTQYFGPGTRLLVL.

V gene TRBV7-3 combines with J gene TRBJ2-5; D might be TRBD2 (5 bases). V lost 6 bases to trimming and J lost 5 bases, with 10 bases between them. The CDR3 has 12 residues. The germline gives CDR1 SGHTA, CDR2 FQGTGA. CDR3: CASRQDSETQYF. The CDR3, as DNA: TGTGCCAGCAGGCAGGACTCCGAGACCCAGTACTTC.

This chain links TRBV18 with TRBJ1-1; D might be TRBD1 (5 bases). This CDR3 has 16 amino acids. V was cut by 4 bases and J by 6 bases, with 21 bases left in between. Germline V gene lookup returns CDR1 KGHSH and CDR2 LQKENI. The CDR3 sequence: CASSLEATSPRAEAFF. The CDR3 DNA follows: TGTGCCAGCTCACTAGAAGCCACGTCCCCCAGGGCTGAAGCTTTCTTT.

The V call is TRBV4-2, the J call TRBJ1-4, with D hard to call. The CDR3 is made up of 15 amino acids. Trimming left V 3 bases short and J 0 bases short, with 8 bases between. Germline CDR1 is LGHNA and CDR2 is YNFKEQ. The CDR3 region is CASSQPDATNEKLFF. The CDR3 DNA reads as TGTGCCAGCAGCCAGCCAGACGCAACTAATGAAAAACTGTTTTTT.

The V call is TRBV7-2, the J call TRBJ1-5; unclear D gene. CDR1 is SGHTA and CDR2 is FQGNSA in the germline V gene. V was pared by 4 bases and J by 0 bases, with 13 bases between. This CDR3 is built from 16 residues. This CDR3 is CASSSSGVTSNQPQHF. CDR3 DNA sequence: TGTGCCAGCAGCTCCAGCGGTGTGACTAGCAATCAGCCCCAGCATTTT.

The gene calls are TRBV7-6 and TRBJ1-1; D is possibly TRBD1 (6 bases). V was pared by 1 base and J by 3 bases, with 18 bases between. The CDR3 length is 17 residues. Germline lookup yields CDR1 SGHVS and CDR2 FNYEAQ. This CDR3 is CASSLGGWRGLDTEAFF. The CDR3 DNA is TGTGCCAGCAGCTTAGGGGGCTGGCGGGGGCTGGACACTGAAGCTTTCTTT.